This T cell receptor beta chain stems from a study of control samples from healthy donors and cancer patients. The data were produced by immunoSEQ multiplex PCR, yet TCRdb's version contains in-frame clones alone and is incomplete. There are about 190,000 clones in the sample; 90% to 95% occur only once, and 1.4% to 1.5% lies in the top ten. This TCR was recovered from a man between 18 and 29 years old in good health. The sample taken for sequencing was blood.

CDR3 amino acids: CATSAMVAVDTQYF. CDR3 bases: TGTGCCACCTCGGCGATGGTGGCCGTAGATACGCAGTATTTT. The chain employs TRBV15 and TRBJ2-3; D uncertain. The germline CDR1 and CDR2 sequences are LNHNV and YYDKDF (reference sequence). This CDR3 spans 14 amino acids. V lost 8 bases and J 5 bases, leaving 17 bases between the germline ends.